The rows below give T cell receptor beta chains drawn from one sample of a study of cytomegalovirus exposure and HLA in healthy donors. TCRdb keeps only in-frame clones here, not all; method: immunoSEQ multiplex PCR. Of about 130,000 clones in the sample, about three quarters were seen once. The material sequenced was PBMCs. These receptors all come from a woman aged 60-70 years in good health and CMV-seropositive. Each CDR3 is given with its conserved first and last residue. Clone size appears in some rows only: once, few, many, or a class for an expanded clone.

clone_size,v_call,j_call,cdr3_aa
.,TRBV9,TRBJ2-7,CASSPRQGPYEQYF
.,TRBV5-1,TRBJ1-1,CASSRLNGSGAFF
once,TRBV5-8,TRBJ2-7,CASAPVDRGYEQYF
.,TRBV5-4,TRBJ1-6,CASSLPGQSSYNSPLHF
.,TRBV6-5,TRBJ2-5,CASTEDRGGETQYF
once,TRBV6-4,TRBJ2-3,CASSSFSTTDTQYF
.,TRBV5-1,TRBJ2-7,CASSPQGNEQYF
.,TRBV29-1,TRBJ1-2,CSGLTGGGGYTF
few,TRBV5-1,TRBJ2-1,CASRDRDLNEQFF
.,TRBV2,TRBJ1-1,CASRTDANTEAFF
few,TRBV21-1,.,CASSKSAEGVIYEQYF
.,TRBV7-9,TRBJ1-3,CASSPDGFSGNTIYF
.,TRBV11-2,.,CASSQGGVSYEQYF
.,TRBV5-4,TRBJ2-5,CASTPGSQGVGETQYF
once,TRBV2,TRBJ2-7,CASHPRDRRSREQYF
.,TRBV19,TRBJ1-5,CASTARGQQPQHF
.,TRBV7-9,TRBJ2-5,CASSLLTGIETQYF
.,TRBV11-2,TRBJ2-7,CASSPIRTGLSYEQYF
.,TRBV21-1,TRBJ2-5,CASSKGRPPRCVTQYF
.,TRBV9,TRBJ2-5,CASSLLTGETQYF
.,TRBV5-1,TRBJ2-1,CASSKWEGMDEQFF
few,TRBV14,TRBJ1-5,CASSQDLGQPQHF
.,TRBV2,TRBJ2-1,CASSKLAGGPYNEQFF
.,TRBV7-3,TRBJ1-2,CASSLTPGQGYGYTF
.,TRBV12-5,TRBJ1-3,CASGSGQASGNTIYF
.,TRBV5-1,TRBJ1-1,CASSDSGARAFF
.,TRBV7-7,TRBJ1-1,CASSLVGSGNTEAFF
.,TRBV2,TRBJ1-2,CASRARGQGVDGYTF
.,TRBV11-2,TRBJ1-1,CASRRGPNTEAFF
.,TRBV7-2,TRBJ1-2,CASSFDRNYGYTF
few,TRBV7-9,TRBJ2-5,CASSVGTGNLETQYF
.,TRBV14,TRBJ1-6,CASSPEARAAPLHF
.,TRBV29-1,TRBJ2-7,CSVAGGQGRIYEQYF
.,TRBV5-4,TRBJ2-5,CASSLRSGGRETQYF